Listed below are T cell receptor beta chains from one sample, sequenced in a study of blood T cell repertoires in COVID-19. The method was immunoSEQ multiplex PCR; TCRdb's version includes in-frame clones alone and lacks a portion of them. The profile covers some 39,000 clones, with 75% to 90% appearing a single time and 4% to 5% taken by the ten largest. The material sequenced was peripheral blood. Source of these receptors: a man in his sixties with acute or convalescent COVID-19. The CDR3 runs from the conserved cysteine through the conserved F or W. The D gene is left open where the match is weak. Expanded clones get a size class; other rows say once, few or many, or leave the size out.

clone_size | j_call | d_call | v_call | cdr3_aa | cdr3_nt
few | TRBJ2-7 | - | TRBV5-5 | CASSLNGVYEQYF | TGTGCCAGCAGCTTGAACGGGGTATACGAGCAGTACTTC
- | TRBJ1-3 | TRBD1 | TRBV6-5 | CASRRGQDLGNTIYF | TGTGCCAGCAGAAGGGGACAGGACCTTGGAAACACCATATATTTT
- | TRBJ1-2 | TRBD1 | TRBV4-3 | CASSTRQGFGYTF | TGCGCCAGCAGCACCCGACAGGGGTTTGGCTACACCTTC
- | TRBJ1-1 | TRBD1 | TRBV28 | CASLSQGGVPEAFF | TGTGCCAGCCTGTCACAGGGGGGGGTACCTGAAGCTTTCTTT
- | TRBJ2-3 | TRBD2 | TRBV5-1 | CASSREGGGSADTQYF | TGCGCCAGCAGCCGGGAGGGAGGCGGGAGTGCAGATACGCAGTATTTT
- | TRBJ1-3 | - | TRBV2 | CASSAQGPGNTIYF | TGTGCCAGCAGTGCACAGGGACCCGGAAACACCATATATTTT
- | TRBJ2-7 | - | TRBV19 | CASSLEGLGSYEQYF | TGTGCCAGTAGTCTAGAGGGACTGGGCTCCTACGAGCAGTACTTC
- | TRBJ2-7 | - | TRBV5-5 | CASSYSWGHEQYF | TGTGCCAGCAGTTACTCTTGGGGGCACGAGCAGTACTTC
once | TRBJ2-7 | - | TRBV2 | CASSGDFPKQYF | TGTGCCAGCAGCGGGGACTTCCCAAAGCAGTACTTC
- | TRBJ1-4 | - | TRBV4-2 | CASSGGVGVTNEKLFF | TGTGCCAGCAGCGGGGGGGTAGGGGTAACTAATGAAAAACTGTTTTTT
- | TRBJ2-7 | - | TRBV5-1 | CASSLGAAYEQYF | TGCGCCAGCAGCTTGGGGGCCGCCTACGAGCAGTACTTC
once | TRBJ1-6 | TRBD1 | TRBV13 | CASSNGQAYNSPLHF | TGTGCCAGCAGCAACGGACAGGCCTATAATTCACCCCTCCACTTT
once | TRBJ2-2 | - | TRBV25-1 | CASQVEGSPGELFF | TGTGCCAGCCAGGTGGAGGGTTCCCCCGGGGAGCTGTTTTTT
few | TRBJ1-1 | - | TRBV3-1/TRBV3-2 | CASSQAGDPAEAFF | TGTGCCAGCAGCCAAGCGGGGGACCCAGCTGAAGCTTTCTTT
- | TRBJ1-1 | - | TRBV9 | CASSPFTGTVMNTEAFF | TGTGCCAGCAGCCCCTTTACAGGGACGGTGATGAACACTGAAGCTTTCTTT
- | TRBJ1-3 | TRBD1 | TRBV9 | CASSVVPFTGVGNTIYF | TGTGCCAGCAGCGTAGTCCCTTTTACAGGGGTCGGAAACACCATATATTTT
- | TRBJ1-5 | - | TRBV6-5 | CASSNALAPNQPQHF | TGTGCCAGCAGTAACGCTCTGGCCCCCAATCAGCCCCAGCATTTT
- | TRBJ1-1 | TRBD1 | TRBV29-1 | CSVAGGVEAFF | TGCAGCGTTGCAGGGGGCGTTGAAGCTTTCTTT
- | TRBJ1-1 | - | TRBV5-1 | CASTQGGGTEAFF | TGCGCCAGCACCCAAGGGGGGGGCACTGAAGCTTTCTTT
- | TRBJ2-6 | - | TRBV3-1/TRBV3-2 | CASSLRAGANVLTF | TGTGCCAGCAGCCTTCGTGCTGGGGCCAACGTCCTGACTTTC
medium-sized | TRBJ2-1 | TRBD2 | TRBV11-1 | CASSSPGTSGGYEQFF | TGTGCCAGCAGCTCCCCTGGGACTAGCGGGGGTTATGAGCAGTTCTTC
- | TRBJ1-1 | TRBD1 | TRBV2 | CASSETGGVTEAFF | TGTGCCAGCAGTGAAACAGGGGGGGTCACTGAAGCTTTCTTT
few | TRBJ2-5 | TRBD2 | TRBV2 | CASSETSGKETQYF | TGTGCCAGCAGTGAGACTAGCGGGAAAGAGACCCAGTACTTC
- | TRBJ2-3 | - | TRBV9 | CASSVRGGRGDTQYF | TGTGCCAGCAGCGTAAGGGGGGGCCGGGGAGATACGCAGTATTTT
- | TRBJ1-3 | TRBD1 | TRBV9 | CASSVQGASGNTIYF | TGTGCCAGCAGCGTACAGGGGGCCTCTGGAAACACCATATATTTT
- | TRBJ1-3 | - | TRBV7-9 | CASSLITGVGGNTIYF | TGTGCCAGCAGCCTAATCACAGGAGTGGGAGGAAACACCATATATTTT
- | TRBJ2-5 | - | TRBV20-1 | CSATEEETQYF | TGCAGTGCTACGGAGGAAGAGACCCAGTACTTC
medium-sized | TRBJ2-7 | TRBD1 | TRBV3-1/TRBV3-2 | CASSQGTEGYEQYF | TGTGCCAGCAGCCAGGGGACAGAAGGCTACGAGCAGTACTTC
once | TRBJ1-2 | - | TRBV23-1 | CASSQLREEYGYTF | TGCGCCAGCAGTCAACTAAGAGAAGAGTATGGCTACACCTTC
- | TRBJ2-4 | TRBD2 | TRBV9 | CASSVDASGNIQYF | TGTGCCAGCAGCGTAGATGCTAGCGGAAACATTCAGTACTTC
- | TRBJ2-7 | - | TRBV11-2 | CASTKTGSYEQYF | TGTGCCTCAACTAAGACGGGCTCCTACGAGCAGTACTTC
- | TRBJ1-1 | TRBD1 | TRBV6-2/TRBV6-3 | CASSYETGVEAFF | TGTGCCAGCAGTTACGAGACAGGGGTTGAAGCTTTCTTT
- | TRBJ1-5 | TRBD1 | TRBV20-1 | CSASTEQGGNQPQHF | TGCAGTGCTAGTACAGAACAGGGGGGGAATCAGCCCCAGCATTTT
- | TRBJ2-3 | - | TRBV11-2 | CASSLDPSADTQYF | TGTGCCAGCAGCTTAGATCCATCGGCAGATACGCAGTATTTT
- | TRBJ2-3 | TRBD2 | TRBV19 | CASTTGLAGGRNTQYF | TGTGCCAGTACCACTGGACTAGCGGGGGGGCGGAATACGCAGTATTTT
- | TRBJ1-3 | - | TRBV30 | CAWGNSGNTIYF | TGTGCCTGGGGCAACTCTGGAAACACCATATATTTT
- | TRBJ2-3 | - | TRBV11-2 | CASSPFSDTQYF | TGTGCCAGCAGCCCCTTCTCTGATACGCAGTATTTT
- | TRBJ2-1 | TRBD1 | TRBV2 | CASSPDRGPYNEQFF | TGTGCCAGCAGCCCAGACAGGGGACCCTACAATGAGCAGTTCTTC
- | TRBJ1-1 | - | TRBV18 | CASSPTLTENTEAFF | TGTGCCAGCTCGCCAACTTTGACAGAGAACACTGAAGCTTTCTTT
- | TRBJ1-1 | - | TRBV5-5 | CASSLVGPTEAFF | TGTGCCAGCAGCTTGGTGGGGCCCACTGAAGCTTTCTTT
- | TRBJ2-5 | - | TRBV7-9 | CASVYMDWTDQETQYF | TGTGCCAGCGTGTATATGGACTGGACAGACCAAGAGACCCAGTACTTC
few | TRBJ2-5 | TRBD1 | TRBV18 | CASSPGQGETQYF | TGTGCCAGCTCACCCGGACAGGGCGAGACCCAGTACTTC
- | TRBJ2-1 | TRBD2 | TRBV5-5 | CASSLSLSGPEQFF | TGTGCCAGCAGCTTGAGCCTTAGCGGGCCTGAGCAGTTCTTC
few | TRBJ1-6 | TRBD1 | TRBV30 | CAWKAGQGMYGTNNSPLHF | TGTGCCTGGAAGGCAGGACAGGGAATGTATGGAACGAATAATTCACCCCTCCACTTT
- | TRBJ1-2 | - | TRBV2 | CASSERSGIDGYTF | TGTGCCAGCAGTGAAAGGTCGGGAATCGATGGCTACACCTTC
- | TRBJ1-2 | - | TRBV19 | CASQKTDRSGWAF | TGTGCCAGTCAGAAGACTGACAGGAGTGGTTGGGCCTTC
- | TRBJ1-6 | - | TRBV15 | CATSRDGEYNSPLHF | TGTGCCACCAGCAGAGATGGAGAATATAATTCACCCCTCCACTTT
- | TRBJ1-5 | - | TRBV4-3 | CASPPGGSNQPQHF | TGCGCCAGCCCCCCCGGTGGTAGCAATCAGCCCCAGCATTTT
- | TRBJ1-2 | - | TRBV28 | CASSSSGSGARRGYTF | TGTGCCAGCAGTTCCTCAGGGTCAGGGGCGCGTCGGGGCTACACCTTC
- | TRBJ2-5 | - | TRBV7-2 | CASSSHLGGWETQYF | TGTGCCAGCAGCTCCCATCTCGGGGGTTGGGAGACCCAGTACTTC
- | TRBJ2-7 | TRBD2 | TRBV2 | CASSGLAGLYEQYF | TGTGCCAGCTCTGGACTAGCGGGGCTATACGAGCAGTACTTC
once | TRBJ2-1 | TRBD2 | TRBV6-4 | CASARTSGGSSYNEQFF | TGTGCCAGCGCCCGGACTAGCGGGGGGAGCTCCTACAATGAGCAGTTCTTC
- | TRBJ2-3 | - | TRBV7-3 | CASSPTGRIDTQYF | TGTGCCAGCAGCCCGACTGGGAGGATAGATACGCAGTATTTT
- | TRBJ1-2 | TRBD1 | TRBV11-2 | CASSLGLLGTDNYGYTF | TGTGCCAGCAGCTTAGGGTTGTTGGGGACAGACAACTATGGCTACACCTTC